This T cell receptor (beta chain) was sequenced in a study of cytomegalovirus exposure and HLA in healthy donors. Study-wide findings and caveats: The classifier reportedly diagnosed cytomegalovirus status with high sensitivity and specificity. A later analysis associated around 17,000 TCR beta sequences with HLA alleles at a 0.05 false discovery rate.

Amplification used 60 Vbeta primers and 13 Jbeta primers. Data came from immunoSEQ multiplex PCR; TCRdb stores just in-frame clones and leaves some out. The repertoire holds 150,000 to 200,000 clones, 70% to 80% seen once, with around an eighth in the top ten. The ends lost 2 bases at V and 1 base at J; junction bases unmatched: 7. Germline V lookup: CDR1 SGDLS, CDR2 YYNGEE. This CDR3 contains 17 residues. This clone was seen more than once but under ten times. The target antigen is unknown. The clonotype originates from a woman aged 35 to 49 in good health and CMV-seronegative. The J gene is TRBJ2-3, the V gene TRBV9; 10 bases are shared with TRBD2. Sample: PBMCs. Here the CDR3 reads CASSVQAGGPGTDTQYF. CDR3 in DNA: TGTGCCAGCAGCGTCCAAGCGGGGGGGCCGGGCACAGATACGCAGTATTTT. The full variable domain, completed using reference TRBV9 and TRBJ2-3, is DSGVTQTPKHLITATGQRVTLRCSPRSGDLSVYWYQQSLDQGLQFLIQYYNGEERAKGNILERFSAQQFPDLHSELNLSSLELGDSALYFCASSVQAGGPGTDTQYFGPGTRLTVL.